What follows are 18 T cell receptor beta chains derived from one specimen sequenced in a study of regulatory T cells in long-lasting Graves disease. The authors built TCR beta libraries using iRepertoire HTBI primers and Arm-PCR of CDR3 regions. Each CDR3 protein gets one entry after TCRdb re-called the multiplex PCR reads with MiXCR. Seen here are 440,000 or so distinct CDR3 sequences, about a sixth observed once, and the top ten hold roughly 10%. Time point: newly diagnosed GD, antithyroid drugs for less than 3 months. Generation of the TCR library employed RNA extracted from PBMCs. This sample also appeared in a second study, on T cells in Graves' hyperthyroidism and ophthalmopathy.

This specimen was peripheral blood mononuclear cells (PBMCs), taken at new diagnosis, from a patient treated with antithyroid drugs. Receptors were obtained from a woman aged 30 to 39 with Graves disease.

This chain links TRBV6-2 or TRBV6-3 with TRBJ2-3; 14 bases align to TRBD2. The CDR3 loop spans 21 amino acids. Germline V gene lookup returns CDR1 MNHEY and CDR2 SVGEGT. The J segment lost 5 bases and the V segment lost 0 bases, leaving 16 bases of the junction unmatched. The CDR3 coding sequence is TGTGCCAGCAGTTACTCGATGTACGGGACTAGCGGGAGCCCGTTACTAGATACGCAGTATTTT. Protein sequence: CASSYSMYGTSGSPLLDTQYF.

This clonotype came up many times. The chain carries TRBV20-1 and TRBJ1-2; TRBD1 agrees at 7 bases. The CDR3 length is 12 residues. V lost 6 bases to trimming and J lost 4 bases; unmatched junction nucleotides: 5. The germline V gene has CDR1 DFQATT and CDR2 SNEGSKA (reference sequence). CDR3 sequence: CSALSGGYGYTF. For the CDR3, the DNA is TGCAGTGCCCTCTCAGGGGGCTATGGCTACACCTTC.

The chain recombines TRBV7-6 with TRBJ2-7, with 10 bases lining up with TRBD1. Losses at the gene ends were 1 base for V and 0 bases for J; bases not matched to a gene: 6. The CDR3 loop spans 17 amino acids. Germline V gene lookup returns CDR1 SGHVS and CDR2 FNYEAQ. CDR3 residues: CASSLEPGQGISYEQYF. Written as DNA, the CDR3 is TGTGCCAGCAGCTTAGAACCGGGACAGGGGATCTCCTACGAGCAGTACTTC.

This clonotype was recorded at least ten times. J is TRBJ1-2 and V is TRBV29-1, with TRBD1 as a possible D gene (6 bases). With 4 bases removed from V and 8 bases from J, the gap between germline ends came to 14 bases. The CDR3 has 12 residues. Germline V lookup: CDR1 SQVTM, CDR2 ANQGSEA. CDR3 nucleotides: TGCAGCGTTGGTCCGGGGGCGACCGGCTACACCTTC. Translation gives CSVGPGATGYTF. The full variable domain, with the rest looked up from reference TRBV29-1 and TRBJ1-2, is SAVISQKPSRDICQRGTSLTIQCQVDSQVTMMFWYRQQPGQSLTLIATANQGSEATYESGFVIDKFPISRPNLTFSTLTVSNMSPEDSSIYLCSVGPGATGYTFGSGTRLTVV.

This chain joins TRBV28 and TRBJ1-1; D is possibly TRBD1 (5 bases). CDR1 and CDR2 (germline): MDHEN, SYDVKM. The germline V and J ends were trimmed by 5 bases and 0 bases, with 16 bases remaining between them. This CDR3 contains 16 residues. The CDR3 nucleotides read TGTGCCAGCAGTCTTACCGGGGGAGTGATGAACACTGAAGCTTTCTTT. This translates into CASSLTGGVMNTEAFF.

CDR3: CASSGNSDTQYF. DNA of the CDR3: TGCGCCAGCAGCGGGAACTCAGATACGCAGTATTTT. The chain couples TRBV4-1 to TRBJ2-3; D unclear. The CDR3 consists of 12 residues. V lost 5 bases and J 4 bases, leaving 7 bases between the germline ends. CDR1 is MGHRA, CDR2 YSYEKL, per germline.

This clonotype was counted at least ten times. CDR3 nucleotide sequence: TGTGCCAGCAGCTACCCGCGTGAGGGATACTCTGGAAACACCATATATTTT. It specifies CASSYPREGYSGNTIYF. This chain links TRBV7-8 with TRBJ1-3; no reliable D call. The V gene lost 4 bases and the J gene lost 0 bases, with 16 bases spanning the gap. Germline V CDR1 and CDR2: SGHVS, FQNEAQ. This CDR3 is 17 amino acids long.

Only a few counts were recorded for this clonotype. V and J are TRBV6-2 or TRBV6-3 and TRBJ1-6, with 7 bases identical to TRBD1. Losses at the gene ends were 5 bases for V and 9 bases for J; bases not matched to a gene: 7. Per the germline V gene, CDR1 is MNHEY and CDR2 is SVGEGT. The CDR3 contains 14 residues. Here the CDR3 reads CASSPTGWGSPLHF. CDR3 DNA: TGTGCCAGCAGTCCGACAGGGTGGGGTTCACCCCTCCACTTT.

This clonotype was seen many times. V and J are TRBV29-1 and TRBJ2-5; 11 nucleotides line up with TRBD1. This CDR3 is 14 amino acids long. V lost 3 bases and J lost 12; bases outside the gene matches: 12. CDR1 SQVTM and CDR2 ANQGSEA come from the germline V gene. DNA for the CDR3: TGCAGCGTTGAGGCGGGACAGGGGGGCGGAAGGGAGTACTTC. It encodes CSVEAGQGGGREYF.

This clonotype was counted between two and nine times. V is TRBV6-1 and J is TRBJ1-5, with D perhaps matching TRBD1 (5 bases). The CDR3 length is 14 residues. CDR1 MNHNS and CDR2 SASEGT come from the germline V gene. Trimming took off 4 bases at V and 4 bases at J, with 11 bases between the two ends. CDR3 residues: CASSVTGQNQPQHF. CDR3 coding DNA: TGTGCCAGCAGTGTAACAGGTCAAAATCAGCCCCAGCATTTT.

This clonotype was seen only a few times. V and J are TRBV6-4 and TRBJ2-1; TRBD2 agrees at 12 bases. In germline, CDR1 is MRHNA, CDR2 SNTAGT. The CDR3 sequence is 15 residues long. Trimming at V came to 2 bases and at J to 7 bases, leaving 3 bases not matched to a gene. CDR3 sequence reads: CASSDGLAGHNEQFF. CDR3 nucleotide sequence: TGTGCCAGCAGTGACGGACTAGCGGGACATAATGAGCAGTTCTTC.

This clonotype was picked up a small number of times. This chain uses TRBV28 with TRBJ1-5; D gene unclear. CDR3 length: 16 residues. CDR1 is MDHEN, CDR2 SYDVKM, per germline. The ends were cut back, 1 base at V and 5 bases at J, with 15 bases in the middle. The CDR3 nucleotides read TGTGCCAGCAGTTTATACGGACGGAAACTTTATCAGCCCCAGCATTTT. It specifies CASSLYGRKLYQPQHF.

This clonotype has ten or more counts. The chain is built from TRBV27 and TRBJ2-7, with 9 bases aligning to TRBD1. The V gene's germline CDR1 is MNHEY and CDR2 SMNVEV (reference sequence). The CDR3 is 16 amino acids. V dropped 3 bases and J dropped 4; count of bases not matched to a gene: 10. The CDR3 loop reads CASSLTQGQGSYEQYF. DNA of the CDR3: TGTGCCAGCAGTTTGACCCAGGGACAGGGTTCTTACGAGCAGTACTTC.

The rearrangement uses TRBV19 and TRBJ2-5; 10 bases are shared with TRBD2. The CDR3 covers 15 residues. Germline-derived CDR1 and CDR2 are LNHDA and SQIVND (reference sequence). V shed 9 bases and J 1 base; nucleotides not matched to a gene: 8. The CDR3 nucleotides read TGTGCCAGCGGTTTCCCTAGCGGGAGCCAAGAGACCCAGTACTTC. Protein sequence: CASGFPSGSQETQYF.

At least ten counts were recorded for this clonotype. This chain uses TRBV7-2 with TRBJ2-7; D might be TRBD2 (5 bases). The CDR3 is made up of 15 amino acids. Germline V CDR1 and CDR2: SGHTA, FQGNSA. V was pared by 0 bases and J by 2 bases, with 11 bases between. The CDR3 region is CASSLAGVIAYEQYF. In DNA form, the CDR3 reads TGTGCCAGCAGCTTAGCGGGAGTTATCGCCTACGAGCAGTACTTC.

This clonotype has a count of ten or more. The rearrangement uses TRBV30 and TRBJ1-5; D is unresolved. This CDR3 comprises 12 residues. Germline V CDR1 and CDR2: GTSNPN, SVGIG (reference sequence). The V end lost 4 bases, the J end lost 5 bases, and 9 bases lay between the germline ends. The CDR3 coding sequence is TGTGCCTGGAACCGTGGGGATCAGCCCCAGCATTTT. Amino acid sequence: CAWNRGDQPQHF.

This clonotype was detected a few times. A much larger clone lies a single base off, so this may be a read error. The chain carries TRBV2 and TRBJ1-2, with 7 nucleotides matching TRBD1. Germline V gene lookup returns CDR1 SNHLY and CDR2 FYNNEI. After removal of 8 bases from V and 3 bases from J, the junction contained 3 bases not matched to a gene. The CDR3 contains 12 residues. In nucleotides, the CDR3 is TGTGCCAGCGGCAGGGGGGACTATGGCTACACCTTC. This sequence encodes CASGRGDYGYTF. Supplemented by reference TRBV2 and TRBJ1-2, the full variable domain reads EPEVTQTPSHQVTQMGQEVILRCVPISNHLYFYWYRQILGQKVEFLVSFYNNEISEKSEIFDDQFSVERPDGSNFTLKIRSTKLEDSAMYFCASGRGDYGYTFGSGTRLTVV.

This sequence joins TRBV7-8 and TRBJ2-5; 7 positions agree with TRBD2. Germline V lookup: CDR1 SGHVS, CDR2 FQNEAQ. The junction had 7 bases not matched to a gene; V was cut back by 5 bases and J by 4 bases. This CDR3 has 14 amino acids. CDR3 in amino acids: CASSAWEGRETQYF. CDR3 in DNA: TGTGCCAGCAGCGCCTGGGAGGGGAGAGAGACCCAGTACTTC.